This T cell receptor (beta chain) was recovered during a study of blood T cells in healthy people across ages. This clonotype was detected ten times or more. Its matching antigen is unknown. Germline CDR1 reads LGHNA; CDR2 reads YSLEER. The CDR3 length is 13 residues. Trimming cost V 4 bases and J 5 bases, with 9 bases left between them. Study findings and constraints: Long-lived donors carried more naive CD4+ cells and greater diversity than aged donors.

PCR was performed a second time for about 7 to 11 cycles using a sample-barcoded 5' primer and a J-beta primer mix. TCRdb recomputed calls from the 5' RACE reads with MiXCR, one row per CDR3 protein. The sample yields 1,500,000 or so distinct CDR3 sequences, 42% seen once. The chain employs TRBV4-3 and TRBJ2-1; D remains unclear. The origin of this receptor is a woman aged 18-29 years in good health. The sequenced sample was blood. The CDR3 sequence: CASSRIYDNEQFF. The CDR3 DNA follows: TGCGCCAGCAGCCGAATCTACGACAATGAGCAGTTCTTC.